A selection of T cell receptor beta chains follows, all from one sample in a study of CD8 T cells in Susac syndrome. TCRdb analysed the immunoSEQ multiplex PCR reads with MiXCR anew, one entry per CDR3 protein. The sample consists of about 240,000 distinct CDR3 sequences, less than 96% of them appearing once. Sequences were obtained from CD4+ T cells from PBMCs. Receptors were obtained from a human donor with Susac syndrome. Both conserved end residues are part of each CDR3. A D gene is named only where the DNA matches it firmly.

D gene: -; J gene: TRBJ2-7; V gene: TRBV3-1; CDR3 protein: CASSFGTSLYEQYF
D gene: -; J gene: TRBJ1-2; V gene: TRBV29-1; CDR3 protein: CSVGAENYGYTF
D gene: -; J gene: TRBJ2-5; V gene: TRBV28; CDR3 protein: CASRDRFRETQYF
D gene: -; J gene: TRBJ1-2; V gene: TRBV9; CDR3 protein: CASSPKEGADYGYTF
D gene: -; J gene: TRBJ2-7; V gene: TRBV11-3; CDR3 protein: CASSFGSLHSYEQYF
D gene: TRBD2; J gene: TRBJ2-1; V gene: TRBV3-1; CDR3 protein: CASSQVLAGGGSYNEQFF
D gene: TRBD2; J gene: TRBJ2-7; V gene: TRBV10-1; CDR3 protein: CASSGTSVLGEQYF
D gene: -; J gene: TRBJ2-6; V gene: TRBV30; CDR3 protein: CAWNRVTSGANVLTF
D gene: TRBD1; J gene: TRBJ2-7; V gene: TRBV27; CDR3 protein: CASSGWDRAGDEQYF
D gene: TRBD1; J gene: TRBJ1-2; V gene: TRBV30; CDR3 protein: CAWSTGGAGGYTF
D gene: -; J gene: TRBJ1-2; V gene: TRBV19; CDR3 protein: CAIRNSGIYGYTF
D gene: -; J gene: TRBJ1-2; V gene: TRBV12-3/TRBV12-4; CDR3 protein: CATLGLRLEGHTF
D gene: -; J gene: TRBJ2-5; V gene: TRBV5-1; CDR3 protein: CASSPPTQETQYF
D gene: -; J gene: TRBJ2-7; V gene: TRBV29-1; CDR3 protein: CSAQGPYEQYF
D gene: TRBD1; J gene: TRBJ1-1; V gene: TRBV20-1; CDR3 protein: CSPRTGVMNTEAFF
D gene: -; J gene: TRBJ1-2; V gene: TRBV7-2; CDR3 protein: CASSLAYRVVGYTF
D gene: TRBD2; J gene: TRBJ2-7; V gene: TRBV20-1; CDR3 protein: CSGGRSGSSYEQYF
D gene: TRBD2; J gene: TRBJ2-2; V gene: TRBV19; CDR3 protein: CASYKRENTGELFF
D gene: -; J gene: TRBJ1-1; V gene: TRBV11-2; CDR3 protein: CASSRGVWSEAFF
D gene: -; J gene: TRBJ2-5; V gene: TRBV15; CDR3 protein: CATSREATIQETQYF
D gene: TRBD2; J gene: TRBJ2-1; V gene: TRBV30; CDR3 protein: CACQTSGVNEQFF
D gene: -; J gene: TRBJ2-5; V gene: TRBV2; CDR3 protein: CASSEIQAVETQYF
D gene: -; J gene: TRBJ1-5; V gene: TRBV5-1; CDR3 protein: CASSPGSPSNQPQHF
D gene: -; J gene: TRBJ2-5; V gene: TRBV25-1; CDR3 protein: CASSEIATQYF
D gene: -; J gene: TRBJ2-7; V gene: TRBV20-1; CDR3 protein: CSARRNAVGTYEQYF
D gene: TRBD1; J gene: TRBJ2-7; V gene: TRBV7-9; CDR3 protein: CATSDRDRNEQYF
D gene: -; J gene: TRBJ2-1; V gene: TRBV9; CDR3 protein: CASSPTADEQFF
D gene: -; J gene: TRBJ2-1; V gene: TRBV7-9; CDR3 protein: CASIPGSSYNEQFF
D gene: -; J gene: TRBJ2-5; V gene: TRBV27; CDR3 protein: CASRIKETQYF
D gene: -; J gene: TRBJ2-7; V gene: TRBV18; CDR3 protein: CASAYARYEQYF
D gene: -; J gene: TRBJ2-5; V gene: TRBV6-5; CDR3 protein: CATTIGTGLQETQYF
D gene: TRBD1; J gene: TRBJ2-3; V gene: TRBV20-1; CDR3 protein: CSARPGTGLDTQYF
D gene: TRBD1; J gene: TRBJ1-2; V gene: TRBV27; CDR3 protein: CASSGLPGQGYGYTF
D gene: -; J gene: TRBJ2-7; V gene: TRBV2; CDR3 protein: CASSKDGLLGEQYF
D gene: TRBD2; J gene: TRBJ2-1; V gene: TRBV12-5; CDR3 protein: CASPRDYVNEQFF
D gene: TRBD2; J gene: TRBJ2-3; V gene: TRBV30; CDR3 protein: CAWSVLSGTSTDTQYF
D gene: -; J gene: TRBJ1-1; V gene: TRBV12-3/TRBV12-4; CDR3 protein: CASSSRSGAMNTEAFF
D gene: -; J gene: TRBJ1-1; V gene: TRBV20-1; CDR3 protein: CSASRGELMNTEAFF
D gene: -; J gene: TRBJ2-5; V gene: TRBV20-1; CDR3 protein: CSASEETQYF
D gene: -; J gene: TRBJ1-2; V gene: TRBV18; CDR3 protein: CASSPGRVKSGYTF
D gene: -; J gene: TRBJ1-3; V gene: TRBV29-1; CDR3 protein: CSVGGVTGNTIYF
D gene: -; J gene: TRBJ1-1; V gene: TRBV11-3; CDR3 protein: CASSYQVNTEAFF
D gene: TRBD1; J gene: TRBJ1-2; V gene: TRBV20-1; CDR3 protein: CSAREALDRDYGYTF
D gene: -; J gene: TRBJ2-5; V gene: TRBV28; CDR3 protein: CASSLPGWETQYF
D gene: TRBD1; J gene: TRBJ2-2; V gene: TRBV7-8; CDR3 protein: CASSQRGGSNTGELFF
D gene: -; J gene: TRBJ2-3; V gene: TRBV24-1; CDR3 protein: CATSDNGQAGDTQYF
D gene: -; J gene: TRBJ2-7; V gene: TRBV25-1; CDR3 protein: CASSGVVYEQYF
D gene: TRBD1; J gene: TRBJ2-1; V gene: TRBV24-1; CDR3 protein: CATAGRRETGGVSYNEQFF